Here is one T cell receptor (beta chain) with its context. CDR1 is SNHLY and CDR2 is FYNNEI in the germline V gene. This CDR3 has 12 residues. With 4 bases removed from V and 8 bases from J, the gap between germline ends came to 9 bases. Libraries were prepared by immunoSEQ multiplex PCR; TCRdb keeps only in-frame clonotypes and omits some of them. The sample holds over 150,000 clones, 90% to 95% seen once. The data belong to a study of control samples from healthy donors and cancer patients. The chain carries TRBV2 and TRBJ2-1; D not resolved. The sample was blood. The receptor comes from a man under 40 in good health. The CDR3, as DNA: TGTGCCAGCAGTGGAGATCCGGATGAGCAGTTCTTC. It encodes CASSGDPDEQFF.